Listed below are T cell receptor beta chains from one sample, sequenced in a study of post-analysis software for immune sequencing data. TCRdb ran MiXCR on the PCR reads and lists one entry per CDR3 protein. Among 550,000 to 700,000 distinct CDR3 sequences listed, 44% were seen once. The sequenced sample was blood. These receptors were taken from a girl aged 5-17 years with multiple sclerosis. Each CDR3 is given with its conserved first and last residue. The D gene is left open where the match is weak. The size of a clone is reported for some rows only, either as once, few or many, or as a class for expanded clones.

D gene | J gene | clone size | V gene | CDR3 DNA | CDR3 protein
TRBD2 | TRBJ2-3 | NA | TRBV19 | TGTGCCAGTAGCAAACTCTTTAGCGGGAGCACAGATACGCAGTATTTT | CASSKLFSGSTDTQYF
NA | TRBJ2-3 | NA | TRBV12-3/TRBV12-4 | TGTGCCAGCAGCCCGGACGTGAGCGCAGATACGCAGTATTTT | CASSPDVSADTQYF
NA | TRBJ2-4 | few | TRBV7-2 | TGTGCCAGCAGCCCAGAGACAGGGACTAAACAGCAGTACTTC | CASSPETGTKQQYF
NA | TRBJ2-1 | few | TRBV20-1 | TGCAGTGCTAGCCTTCTAGCGCTCTCCTACAATGAGCAGTTCTTC | CSASLLALSYNEQFF
NA | TRBJ2-7 | NA | TRBV3-1 | TGTGCCAGCAGCCAAGTAGACCTTAGGGACGAGCAGTACTTC | CASSQVDLRDEQYF
NA | TRBJ1-4 | few | TRBV5-1 | TGCGCCAGCAGCTTGGGACCGCAGGAGACTAATGAAAAACTGTTTTTT | CASSLGPQETNEKLFF
NA | TRBJ1-2 | NA | TRBV4-1 | TGCGCCAGCAGCCAAGGGAGGATAGGGTCGGGGAACTATGGCTACACCTTC | CASSQGRIGSGNYGYTF
NA | TRBJ1-6 | NA | TRBV5-6 | TGTGCCAGCAGCCCCGCCCCAGGGGCCGGTTCACCCCTCCACTTT | CASSPAPGAGSPLHF
TRBD1 | TRBJ1-2 | NA | TRBV4-2 | TGTGCCAGCGGCCACCCCGGACAGGATGGCTACACCTTC | CASGHPGQDGYTF
NA | TRBJ2-7 | NA | TRBV12-3/TRBV12-4 | TGTGCCGGCAGTTTTACAGGGAGATCCTACGAGCAGTACTTC | CAGSFTGRSYEQYF
TRBD1 | TRBJ1-5 | NA | TRBV12-3/TRBV12-4 | TGTGCCAGCAGTCGACAGGGATTTCAGCCCCAGCATTTT | CASSRQGFQPQHF
NA | TRBJ1-2 | NA | TRBV12-3/TRBV12-4 | TGTGCCAGCAGTAACTTGGTTGGCTACACCTTC | CASSNLVGYTF
NA | TRBJ1-1 | NA | TRBV12-5 | TGTGCTAGTGGTTTGGGAGGGGTGAGAATCACTGAAGCTTTCTTT | CASGLGGVRITEAFF
TRBD2 | TRBJ2-5 | NA | TRBV3-1 | TGTGCCAGCACACGGGGGGTACAAGAGACCCAGTACTTC | CASTRGVQETQYF
NA | TRBJ2-5 | NA | TRBV4-1 | TGCGCCAGCAGCGAAACGGGGGGCGGGGAGACCCAGTACTTC | CASSETGGGETQYF
TRBD2 | TRBJ2-7 | NA | TRBV28 | TGTGCCAGCAGTAGTCGACTAGCCTCCTACGGTGAGCAGTACTTC | CASSSRLASYGEQYF
NA | TRBJ1-2 | few | TRBV20-1 | TGCAGTGCTAGTGGCGGAGACTATGGCTACACCTTC | CSASGGDYGYTF
NA | TRBJ1-5 | NA | TRBV7-9 | TGTGCCAGCAGCTTAGGGGAGGGGAATCAGCCCCAGCATTTT | CASSLGEGNQPQHF
NA | TRBJ1-5 | NA | TRBV3-1 | TGTGCCAGCAGCCAAGGGTCGCAGGGATATAGCAATCAGCCCCAGCATTTT | CASSQGSQGYSNQPQHF
NA | TRBJ2-6 | NA | TRBV10-3 | TGTGCCATCAGTGATTTGGATGTCTCTGGGGCCAACGTCCGGACTTTC | CAISDLDVSGANVRTF
NA | TRBJ2-5 | NA | TRBV7-8 | TGTGCCAGCAGCCCACCCCTCGTCTCCCAAGAGACCCAGTACTTC | CASSPPLVSQETQYF
TRBD1 | TRBJ2-3 | once | TRBV29-1 | TGCAGCGTTGAAGCGGACAGGGGAGGAACAGATACGCAGTATTTT | CSVEADRGGTDTQYF
NA | TRBJ1-1 | NA | TRBV29-1 | TGCAGCGTTGCCCGGGTCGTGAACACTGAAGCTTTCTTT | CSVARVVNTEAFF
TRBD1 | TRBJ1-2 | NA | TRBV24-1 | TGTGCCACCAGTGATGCCCGGGACAGCGATTTCGGGAGGTTCACCTTC | CATSDARDSDFGRFTF
NA | TRBJ2-1 | few | TRBV7-8 | TGTGCCAGCAGCCCCTTGTGGCGGGGTACCTACAATGAGCAGTTCTTC | CASSPLWRGTYNEQFF
TRBD2 | TRBJ2-5 | NA | TRBV20-1 | TGCAGTGCTAGAAGCGGGGGGGAACGAAAATTCGCACAAGAGACCCAGTACTTC | CSARSGGERKFAQETQYF
TRBD1 | TRBJ2-5 | NA | TRBV20-1 | TGCAGTGCTAGAGATCCCGGGACAGGGGGCCAAGAGACCCAGTACTTC | CSARDPGTGGQETQYF
TRBD2 | TRBJ2-3 | once | TRBV7-6 | TGTGCCAGCAGCTTGGGCCTAGCGGGAGGCGAACGCGCAGATACGCAGTATTTT | CASSLGLAGGERADTQYF
TRBD1 | TRBJ1-4 | NA | TRBV5-1 | TGCGCCAGCAGCGTCCAGGGGGTGGCTAATGAAAAACTGTTTTTT | CASSVQGVANEKLFF
TRBD1 | TRBJ1-6 | few | TRBV6-5 | TGTGCCAGCAGTACCTGGGACAGCCTAGAGTCACCCCTCCACTTT | CASSTWDSLESPLHF
TRBD1 | TRBJ1-1 | few | TRBV11-2 | TGTGCCAGCAGCTCACAGGGGTTCAACACTGAAGCTTTCTTT | CASSSQGFNTEAFF
TRBD2 | TRBJ2-5 | NA | TRBV4-1 | TGCGCCAGCAGCGAAACTAGCGTCCAAGAGACCCAGTACTTC | CASSETSVQETQYF
TRBD2 | TRBJ2-1 | NA | TRBV20-1 | TGCAGTGCAAAAAGGGGAGCGGGGGGGAACAATGAGCAGTTCTTC | CSAKRGAGGNNEQFF
NA | TRBJ1-2 | few | TRBV5-1 | TGCGCCAGCAGCTTGGAGATGACAACCAACTCTTATGGCTACACCTTC | CASSLEMTTNSYGYTF
TRBD2 | TRBJ2-1 | few | TRBV7-2 | TGTGCCAGCAGCTTAGTGGGACTAGCTAGTGAGCAGTTCTTC | CASSLVGLASEQFF
TRBD2 | TRBJ2-1 | few | TRBV29-1 | TGCAGCGTTGAAGATACTAGCGGGTCGTTGTGGTATGAGCAGTTCTTC | CSVEDTSGSLWYEQFF
NA | TRBJ2-5 | NA | TRBV29-1 | TGCAGCGTTTCACCGCGGGGGACCCAGTACTTC | CSVSPRGTQYF
TRBD1 | TRBJ2-4 | NA | TRBV12-3/TRBV12-4 | TGTGCCAGCAGTTTATCGTCGGCAGGGGGAAACATTCAGTACTTC | CASSLSSAGGNIQYF
NA | TRBJ2-5 | NA | TRBV3-1 | TGTGCCAGCACCCTCCAAGGGGAGCAGTACTTC | CASTLQGEQYF
TRBD1 | TRBJ2-2 | NA | TRBV20-1 | TGCAGTGCTAGAGCTCAGACAGGGGGCGGGGAGCTGTTTTTT | CSARAQTGGGELFF
NA | TRBJ1-2 | NA | TRBV4-1 | TGCGCCAGCAGCCAAGACAGCTCCTATGGCTACACCTTC | CASSQDSSYGYTF
NA | TRBJ1-2 | NA | TRBV13 | TGTGCCAGCAGCTTAATTGTGGGAGACGGCTATGGCTACACCTTC | CASSLIVGDGYGYTF